This T cell receptor beta chain derives from a study of breast tumors, draining lymph nodes, adjacent tissues. Study-level results: Data fit most tumor T cells coming from lymph node, expanding in tumor. Compared with basal-like, luminal-like tumors shared significantly more repertoire with nontumor tissue. Tumors had less TCR diversity than lymph nodes, more than nontumor tissue.

This CDR3 is 17 amino acids long. The germline CDR1 and CDR2 sequences are SGDLS and YYNGEE. Using its own MiXCR run on the multiplex PCR reads, TCRdb lists one record per CDR3 protein. Among about 230,000 distinct CDR3 sequences listed, approximately 31% were seen once. As to this clonotype: Its antigen is unknown. A read error may explain this, as a much larger clone is one base away.

Samples came from axillary lymph nodes draining the breast cancer. What was sequenced was axillary lymph node tissue. This chain uses TRBV9 with TRBJ2-1; D is possibly TRBD2 (5 bases). The clonotype was recovered from a female donor with breast cancer. Some clones in this sample may be carry-over from other donors' samples. CDR3 DNA: TGTGCCAGCAGCGTATTGTACGGAGGAAGCTCCTACGATGAGCAGTTCTTC. Protein sequence: CASSVLYGGSSYDEQFF.